Listed below are T cell receptor beta chains from one sample, sequenced in a study of OX40 agonist ivuxolimab in advanced cancers. The data were produced by immunoSEQ multiplex PCR, yet TCRdb's version contains in-frame clones alone and is incomplete. The sample lists over 35,000 clones; approximately 90% were seen once. The sample in question was CD4+ or CD8+ T cells sorted from blood, obtained in a trial of the OX40 agonist ivuxolimab. These receptor sequences come from an adult with an advanced solid tumor such as melanoma, head and neck, liver or kidney cancer. Both conserved end residues are part of each CDR3. D genes are given only for firm matches. The listing skips clone size in some rows; elsewhere it reads once, few, many or a size class.

V	D	size	J	CDR3	DNA
TRBV7-9	TRBD1	few	TRBJ1-1	CASSRRDRVTEAFF	TGTGCCAGCAGCCGCCGGGACAGGGTCACTGAAGCTTTCTTT
TRBV18	-	-	TRBJ1-2	CASSPSDGGYTF	TGTGCCAGCTCACCATCCGACGGCGGATACACCTTC
TRBV9	TRBD1	few	TRBJ1-6	CASSEDRGYNSPLHF	TGTGCCAGCAGCGAGGACAGGGGATATAATTCACCCCTCCACTTT
TRBV7-6	-	-	TRBJ2-7	CASSLSSSYEQYF	TGTGCCAGCAGCTTAAGTAGCTCCTACGAGCAGTACTTC
TRBV19	TRBD2	-	TRBJ2-1	CASSGPVGRRGNEQFF	TGTGCCAGTAGTGGCCCGGTCGGGAGGAGAGGGAATGAGCAGTTCTTC
TRBV28	TRBD2	-	TRBJ2-1	CASHGRGNNNEQFF	TGTGCCTCGCACGGGAGGGGAAACAACAATGAGCAGTTCTTC
TRBV4-2	TRBD1	-	TRBJ2-1	CASSPRRQGRNNEQFF	TGTGCCAGCAGCCCTAGGAGACAGGGGCGAAACAATGAGCAGTTCTTC
TRBV28	-	-	TRBJ2-7	CASSLSAPPWEQYF	TGTGCCAGCAGTTTATCCGCCCCCCCTTGGGAGCAGTACTTC
TRBV9	TRBD2	-	TRBJ2-3	CASSVDGRGDTDTQYF	TGTGCCAGCAGCGTAGACGGGCGGGGGGACACAGATACGCAGTATTTT
TRBV5-1	-	-	TRBJ2-5	CASSRTGYQETQYF	TGCGCCAGCAGCCGAACTGGGTACCAAGAGACCCAGTACTTC
TRBV19	-	-	TRBJ1-5	CASSIGPVWGTYQPQHF	TGTGCCAGTAGTATCGGTCCGGTTTGGGGGACGTATCAGCCCCAGCATTTT
TRBV7-2	TRBD1	-	TRBJ1-6	CASSFYRGGSYNSPLHF	TGTGCCAGCAGCTTTTACAGGGGTGGCTCCTATAATTCACCCCTCCACTTT
TRBV29-1	TRBD2	-	TRBJ2-1	CSVRALAGMNEQFF	TGCAGCGTTAGGGCACTAGCGGGGATGAATGAGCAGTTCTTC
TRBV30	-	-	TRBJ2-7	CAWSPPDSSYEQYF	TGTGCCTGGAGTCCTCCGGACAGTTCCTACGAGCAGTACTTC
TRBV5-1	-	-	TRBJ2-5	CASSSPGTQQETQYF	TGCGCCAGCAGTTCTCCCGGGACCCAACAAGAGACCCAGTACTTC
TRBV6-4	TRBD1	-	TRBJ2-2	CASMGQGNTGELFF	TGTGCCAGCATGGGACAGGGGAACACCGGGGAGCTGTTTTTT
TRBV5-1	-	few	TRBJ2-7	CASRGSGLTTEQYF	TGCGCCAGCAGGGGATCGGGCCTAACTACCGAGCAGTACTTC
TRBV23-1	-	-	TRBJ2-7	CASSQSVRQGGNEQYF	TGCGCCAGCAGTCAATCGGTACGGCAGGGAGGAAACGAGCAGTACTTC
TRBV29-1	-	-	TRBJ1-1	CSATLTRMNTEAFF	TGCAGCGCAACCTTAACACGTATGAACACTGAAGCTTTCTTT
TRBV5-1	-	-	TRBJ2-7	CASSRIGRRAGGTNYEQYF	TGCGCCAGCAGCCGAATTGGGAGGAGGGCCGGGGGGACAAACTACGAGCAGTACTTC
TRBV9	-	few	TRBJ1-5	CASSPAGQADQPQHF	TGTGCCAGCAGCCCGGCGGGGCAGGCCGATCAGCCCCAGCATTTT
TRBV6-1	TRBD1	-	TRBJ2-5	CASSGPLGGAETQYF	TGTGCCAGCAGTGGCCCCCTAGGGGGCGCGGAGACCCAGTACTTC
TRBV18	-	-	TRBJ1-1	CASSPEMNTEAFF	TGTGCCAGCTCACCCGAGATGAACACTGAAGCTTTCTTT
TRBV11-3	-	-	TRBJ2-7	CASSLTAAHEQYF	TGTGCCAGCAGCCTTACCGCGGCCCACGAGCAGTACTTC
TRBV6-4	-	-	TRBJ2-3	CASRDGPTDTQYF	TGTGCCAGCAGGGACGGACCCACAGATACGCAGTATTTT